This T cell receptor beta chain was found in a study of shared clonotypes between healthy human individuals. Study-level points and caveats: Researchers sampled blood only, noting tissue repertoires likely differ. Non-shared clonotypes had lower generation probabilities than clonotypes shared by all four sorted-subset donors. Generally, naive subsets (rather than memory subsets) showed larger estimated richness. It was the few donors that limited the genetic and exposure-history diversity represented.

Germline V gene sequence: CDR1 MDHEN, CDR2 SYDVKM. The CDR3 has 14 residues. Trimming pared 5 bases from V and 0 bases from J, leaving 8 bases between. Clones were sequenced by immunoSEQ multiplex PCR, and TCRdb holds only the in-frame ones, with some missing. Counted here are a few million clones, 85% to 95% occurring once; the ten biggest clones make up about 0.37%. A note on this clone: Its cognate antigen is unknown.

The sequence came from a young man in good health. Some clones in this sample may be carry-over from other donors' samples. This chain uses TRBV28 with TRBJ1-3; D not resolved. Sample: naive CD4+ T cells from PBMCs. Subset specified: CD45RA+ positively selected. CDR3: CASSAVRSGNTIYF. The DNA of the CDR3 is TGTGCCAGCAGTGCAGTCCGCTCTGGAAACACCATATATTTT.